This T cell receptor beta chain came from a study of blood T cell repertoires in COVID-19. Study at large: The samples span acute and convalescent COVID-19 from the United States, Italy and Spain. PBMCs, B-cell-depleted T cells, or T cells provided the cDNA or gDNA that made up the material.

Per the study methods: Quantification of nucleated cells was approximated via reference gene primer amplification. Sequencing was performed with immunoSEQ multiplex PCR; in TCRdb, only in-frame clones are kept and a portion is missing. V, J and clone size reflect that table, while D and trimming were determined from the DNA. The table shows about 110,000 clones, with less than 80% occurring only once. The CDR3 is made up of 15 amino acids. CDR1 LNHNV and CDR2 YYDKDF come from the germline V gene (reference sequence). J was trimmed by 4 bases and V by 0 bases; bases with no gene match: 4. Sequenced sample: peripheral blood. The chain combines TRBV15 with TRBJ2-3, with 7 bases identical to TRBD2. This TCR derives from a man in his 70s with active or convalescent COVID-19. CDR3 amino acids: CATSRETGGSDTQYF. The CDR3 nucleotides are TGTGCCACCAGCAGAGAGACGGGAGGCTCAGATACGCAGTATTTT. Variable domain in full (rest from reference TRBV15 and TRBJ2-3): DAMVIQNPRYQVTQFGKPVTLSCSQTLNHNVMYWYQQKSSQAPKLLFHYYDKDFNNEADTPDNFQSRRPNTSFCFLDIRSPGLGDTAMYLCATSRETGGSDTQYFGPGTRLTVL.